This TCR beta chain comes out of a study of cytomegalovirus exposure and HLA in healthy donors. Background on the study: The 95 million to 120 million unique TCR beta sequences, from roughly 180 million T cells, were found by an earlier analysis. Early on, a data release was issued that held some 91 million unique TCRs from HLA-typed donors. The Caucasian-associated ancestry cluster contained around four fifths of the approximately 430 genotyped donors. Study-wide points: As confirmed in vitro, a few CMV-associated chains were specific for CMV antigens.

PCR amplification relied on 60 Vbeta primers (plus 13 Jbeta primers). Measured with immunoSEQ multiplex PCR; TCRdb has only the in-frame clones, and not every one. The sample consists of about 130,000 clones, around 81% of them appearing once. Trimming took off 1 base at V and 1 base at J, with 8 bases between the two ends. The CDR3 loop spans 14 amino acids. The V gene's germline CDR1 is SGDLS and CDR2 YYNGEE. Regarding this clone: Its antigen is not known.

The sequence came from a female donor in good health and CMV-seronegative. The chain uses TRBV9 and TRBJ1-1; a weak D match, TRBD1 (5 bases). The sequenced material came from PBMCs. The CDR3 region is CASSVTTGNTEAFF. The CDR3 coding sequence is TGTGCCAGCAGCGTAACCACAGGGAACACTGAAGCTTTCTTT.